The 21 T cell receptor beta chains below were found in one sample sequenced in a study of blood T cell repertoires in COVID-19. Profiled with immunoSEQ multiplex PCR; TCRdb holds only in-frame clones, not every one. The sample lists about 180,000 clones; more than 70% were seen once. Sample: peripheral blood. These TCRs come from a man in his forties with active or convalescent COVID-19.

This chain links TRBV19 with TRBJ1-5, with D possibly being TRBD1 (5 bases). Germline lookup yields CDR1 LNHDA and CDR2 SQIVND (reference sequence). The CDR3 has 14 residues. Trimming removed 9 bases at V and 1 base at J, with 13 bases between. CDR3 nucleotide sequence: TGTGCCAGCCCGATCTCAGGGAGCAATCAGCCCCAGCATTTT. Protein: CASPISGSNQPQHF.

The chain recombines TRBV2 with TRBJ2-3; D is possibly TRBD1 (5 bases). CDR3 size: 12 residues. From germline, CDR1 is SNHLY and CDR2 FYNNEI. Trimming removed 6 bases at V and 6 bases at J, with 10 bases between. CDR3 sequence (DNA): TGTGCCAGCAGCAGGGATTCCGATACGCAGTATTTT. This codes for CASSRDSDTQYF.

The V gene is TRBV14, the J gene TRBJ2-1; 9 bases fit TRBD2. Per germline, CDR1 SGHDN and CDR2 FVKESK. This CDR3 has 16 residues. After removal of 3 bases from V and 3 bases from J, the junction contained 6 bases not matched to a gene. DNA for the CDR3: TGTGCCAGCAGCCATCGTGGGACTAGCCGCTACAATGAGCAGTTCTTC. It encodes CASSHRGTSRYNEQFF.

V is TRBV25-1 and J is TRBJ2-7; TRBD2 matches at 9 bases. Germline V lookup: CDR1 MGHDK, CDR2 SYGVNS. Trimming cost V 1 base and J 4 bases; bases outside gene matches: 5. The CDR3 has 15 residues. The CDR3 region has the DNA TGTGCCAGCAGTGAATTTAGCGGGGGCAGTTACGAGCAGTACTTC. As protein: CASSEFSGGSYEQYF.

The chain employs TRBV9 and TRBJ2-1; a weak D match, TRBD2 (5 bases). Trimming cost V 0 bases and J 12 bases, with 16 bases left between them. Per the germline V gene, CDR1 is SGDLS and CDR2 is YYNGEE. This CDR3 is 14 amino acids long. The CDR3 loop is CASSVALGGVSQFF. CDR3 in DNA: TGTGCCAGCAGCGTAGCCCTCGGAGGAGTTTCGCAGTTCTTC.

In DNA, the CDR3 is TGTGCCAGCACCCGACGGACAGGGACGAACTATGGCTACACCTTC. It translates to CASTRRTGTNYGYTF. This rearrangement joins TRBV27 to TRBJ1-2, with 8 bases lining up with TRBD1. CDR1 is MNHEY, CDR2 SMNVEV, per germline (reference sequence). The CDR3 is 15 amino acids. The V and J ends lost 7 bases and 2 bases, in that order; junction bases with no gene match: 9.

This clone has only one observation. The J gene is TRBJ2-7, the V gene TRBV28; TRBD1 might be the D (5 bases). V was clipped by 0 bases and J by 1 base, with 7 bases between them. The CDR3 extends over 14 amino acids. The germline CDR1 and CDR2 sequences are MDHEN and SYDVKM. The CDR3 bases are TGTGCCAGCAGTTTATGGTACAGGTCCTACGAGCAGTACTTC. Its protein is CASSLWYRSYEQYF.

The rearrangement links TRBV27 to TRBJ1-1; D might be TRBD1 (5 bases). Per germline, CDR1 MNHEY and CDR2 SMNVEV (reference sequence). There are 16 residues in the CDR3. The V end was cut by 4 bases, the J end by 0 bases, with 15 bases between. The CDR3 reads CASSSPSTDMNTEAFF. CDR3 in DNA: TGTGCCAGCAGTTCACCATCGACAGATATGAACACTGAAGCTTTCTTT.

This chain joins TRBV7-2 and TRBJ1-5; maybe TRBD1 (6 bases). CDR1 SGHTA and CDR2 FQGNSA come from the germline V gene. The CDR3 runs 14 residues. V lost 5 bases, J lost 0 bases, and 8 bases lay in between. The chain's CDR3 is CASSRTVSNQPQHF. DNA of the CDR3: TGTGCCAGCAGCCGGACAGTTAGCAATCAGCCCCAGCATTTT.

V gene TRBV28 combines with J gene TRBJ1-5; tentatively, D is TRBD1 (5 bases). Germline V lookup: CDR1 MDHEN, CDR2 SYDVKM. The CDR3 has 16 residues. The V gene lost 6 bases and the J gene lost 1 base, with 16 bases spanning the gap. CDR3 coding DNA: TGTGCCAGCAGCTACCAGAGGGGAGGCAGCAATCAGCCCCAGCATTTT. Its translation: CASSYQRGGSNQPQHF.

The chain combines TRBV5-4 with TRBJ1-2; 9 bases match TRBD1. The CDR3 length is 14 residues. V dropped 4 bases and J dropped 0; count of bases not matched to a gene: 1. CDR1 is SGHNT, CDR2 YYREEE, per germline (reference sequence). The CDR3 protein is CASSRDRANYGYTF. CDR3 in DNA: TGTGCCAGCAGCCGGGACAGGGCTAACTATGGCTACACCTTC.

This chain connects TRBV2 to TRBJ1-2; 8 bases fit TRBD1. This CDR3 region has 17 residues. The V segment lost 7 bases and the J segment 6 bases; nucleotides outside the gene matches: 19. The germline V gene has CDR1 SNHLY and CDR2 FYNNEI. This CDR3 is CASTRYSRGQESDGYTF. The CDR3 nucleotides are TGTGCCAGCACAAGATATAGTAGGGGACAGGAAAGTGATGGCTACACCTTC.

This rearrangement joins TRBV28 to TRBJ1-1, with D unclear. The CDR3 totals 15 residues. The V and J ends lost 5 bases and 1 base respectively, with 14 bases between them. CDR1 is MDHEN and CDR2 is SYDVKM in the germline V gene. CDR3: CASSLLRARNTEAFF. CDR3 DNA sequence: TGTGCCAGCAGTCTTCTAAGAGCCCGGAACACTGAAGCTTTCTTT.

The chain has TRBV6-2 or TRBV6-3 and TRBJ1-2; D not resolved. Between the trimmed V and J ends, which lost 2 bases and 7 bases, there was a span of 14 bases. Germline values: CDR1 MNHEY, CDR2 SVGEGT. The CDR3 spans 14 residues. CDR3 amino acids: CASSYRPQVTGYTF. The CDR3, as DNA: TGTGCCAGCAGTTACCGACCCCAGGTAACTGGCTACACCTTC.

The rearrangement joins TRBV11-2 to TRBJ2-1, with 10 bases matching TRBD2. Germline V gene sequence: CDR1 SGHAT, CDR2 FQNNGV. This CDR3 comprises 17 residues. The V gene end was trimmed by 2 bases and the J gene end by 3 bases; junction bases not matched to a gene: 7. The DNA of the CDR3 is TGTGCCAGCAGCTTACTACCTAGCGGGGGCCTCTACAATGAGCAGTTCTTC. Translating gives CASSLLPSGGLYNEQFF.

The genes are TRBV18 and TRBJ2-1, with TRBD1 matching over 11 bases. This CDR3 contains 15 residues. CDR1 and CDR2 (germline): KGHSH, LQKENI. With 6 bases clipped from V and 9 bases from J, the junction kept 10 bases outside the gene matches. The CDR3: CASSQGQGELGEQFF. The CDR3 DNA follows: TGTGCCAGCTCGCAGGGACAGGGGGAACTAGGTGAGCAGTTCTTC.

This clone was counted between two and nine times. The chain links TRBV11-2 to TRBJ2-5; 8 positions match TRBD2. The CDR3 length is 16 residues. From germline, CDR1 is SGHAT and CDR2 FQNNGV. Unmatched junction bases numbered 13, after V lost 4 bases and J lost 6 bases. The CDR3 DNA reads TGTGCCAGCAGCTCAACGACTTACGGGGGGGCGAAGACCCAGTACTTC. This encodes CASSSTTYGGAKTQYF.

Concerning this clone: A read error may produce the germline difference seen at one junction end. The V gene is TRBV9, the J gene TRBJ2-2; D is undetermined. Germline CDR1 and CDR2: SGDLS and YYNGEE. CDR3 size: 14 residues. The CDR3 DNA reads as TGTGCCAGCAGCGTAAACAGCTTCACCAGGGAGCTGTTTTTT. Its translation is CASSVNSFTRELFF.

The V call is TRBV6-5, the J call TRBJ2-7, with unresolved D. V was shortened by 0 bases and J by 2 bases, with 11 bases between the two germline ends. CDR1 and CDR2 (germline): MNHEY, SVGAGI. The CDR3 runs 15 residues. The CDR3 nucleotides are TGTGCCAGCAGTTACTCCGAACCCAGTACCTACGAGCAGTACTTC. Protein sequence: CASSYSEPSTYEQYF.

J is TRBJ2-3 and V is TRBV29-1, with D possibly TRBD1 on 6 matching bases. The CDR3 length is 14 residues. Trimming took 0 bases from V and 6 from J, leaving 13 bases between them. Germline V gene sequence: CDR1 SQVTM, CDR2 ANQGSEA. CDR3 amino acids: CSVEETGPLDTQYF. The CDR3 region has the DNA TGCAGCGTTGAAGAAACAGGGCCCTTGGATACGCAGTATTTT.

This chain connects TRBV9 to TRBJ1-4, with TRBD1 matching over 8 bases. The V gene's germline CDR1 is SGDLS and CDR2 YYNGEE. The length of the CDR3 is 14 residues. Trimming at V came to 4 bases and at J to 10 bases, leaving 9 bases not matched to a gene. The CDR3 sequence: CASSPDREMTKLFF. The DNA for the CDR3 is TGTGCCAGCAGCCCGGACAGGGAGATGACAAAACTGTTTTTT.